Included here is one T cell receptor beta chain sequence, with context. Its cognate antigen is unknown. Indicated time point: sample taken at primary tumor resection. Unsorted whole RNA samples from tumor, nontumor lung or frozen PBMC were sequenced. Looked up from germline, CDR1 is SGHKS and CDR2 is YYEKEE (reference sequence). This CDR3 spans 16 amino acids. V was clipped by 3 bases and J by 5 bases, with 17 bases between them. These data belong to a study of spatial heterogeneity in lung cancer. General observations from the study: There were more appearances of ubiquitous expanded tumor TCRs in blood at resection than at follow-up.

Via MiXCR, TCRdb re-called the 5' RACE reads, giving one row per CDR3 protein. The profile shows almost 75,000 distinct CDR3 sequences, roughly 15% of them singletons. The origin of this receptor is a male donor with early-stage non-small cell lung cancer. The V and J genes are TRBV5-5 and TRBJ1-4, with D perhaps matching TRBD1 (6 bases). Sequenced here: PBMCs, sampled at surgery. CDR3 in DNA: TGTGCCAGCAGCTCGTCCAGGGGATGGCTCAATGAAAAACTGTTTTTT. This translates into CASSSSRGWLNEKLFF.